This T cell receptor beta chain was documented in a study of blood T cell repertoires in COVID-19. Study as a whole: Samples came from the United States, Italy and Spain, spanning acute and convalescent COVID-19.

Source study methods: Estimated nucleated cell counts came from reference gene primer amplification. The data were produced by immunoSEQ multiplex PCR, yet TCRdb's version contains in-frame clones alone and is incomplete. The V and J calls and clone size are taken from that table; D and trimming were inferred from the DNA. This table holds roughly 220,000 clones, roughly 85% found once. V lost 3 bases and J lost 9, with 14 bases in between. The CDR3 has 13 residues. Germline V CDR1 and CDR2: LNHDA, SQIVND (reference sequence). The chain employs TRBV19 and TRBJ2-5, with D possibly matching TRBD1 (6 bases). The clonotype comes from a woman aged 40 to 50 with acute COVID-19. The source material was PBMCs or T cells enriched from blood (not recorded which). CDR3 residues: CASSIEDSASQYF. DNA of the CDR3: TGTGCCAGTAGTATTGAGGACAGTGCCTCCCAGTACTTC.